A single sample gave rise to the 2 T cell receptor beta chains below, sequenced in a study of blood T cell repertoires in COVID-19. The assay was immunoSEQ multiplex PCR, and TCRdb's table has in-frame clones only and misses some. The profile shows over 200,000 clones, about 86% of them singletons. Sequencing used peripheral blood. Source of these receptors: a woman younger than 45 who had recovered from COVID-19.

CDR3 region: CASSAATGRNTEAFF. The CDR3 DNA follows: TGTGCCAGCAGCGCCGCGACAGGGAGGAACACTGAAGCTTTCTTT. The J gene is TRBJ1-1, the V gene TRBV7-9; 7 nucleotides line up with TRBD1. The J segment lost 1 base and the V segment lost 5 bases, leaving 7 bases of the junction unmatched. Germline CDR1 SEHNR, CDR2 FQNEAQ (reference sequence). The CDR3 is 15 residues long.

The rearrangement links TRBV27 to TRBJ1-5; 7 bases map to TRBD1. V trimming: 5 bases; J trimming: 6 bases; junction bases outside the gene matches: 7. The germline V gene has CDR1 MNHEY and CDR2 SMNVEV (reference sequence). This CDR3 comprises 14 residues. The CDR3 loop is CASSPDRAAQPQHF. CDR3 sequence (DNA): TGTGCCAGCAGTCCAGACAGGGCGGCTCAGCCCCAGCATTTT.